What follows are 5 T cell receptor beta chains derived from one specimen sequenced in a study of shared clonotypes between healthy human individuals. Sequencing was performed with immunoSEQ multiplex PCR; in TCRdb, only in-frame clones are kept and a portion is missing. The sample contains about 470,000 clones, about 85% of which appear only once. The material sequenced was PBMCs. The receptor set was obtained from a woman aged 40 to 50 in good health. Some clones in this sample may be carry-over from other donors' samples.

The chain employs TRBV6-6 and TRBJ2-5; TRBD2 matches 9 bases. The CDR3 has 15 residues. Germline loops: CDR1 MNHNY, CDR2 SVGAGI (reference sequence). Germline trimming cut 4 bases from V and 5 bases from J; bases unmatched to any gene: 8. The CDR3 is CASSLGGTSTETQYF. CDR3 DNA: TGTGCCAGCAGTTTAGGTGGGACTAGCACCGAGACCCAGTACTTC.

V is TRBV30 and J is TRBJ2-1, with no clear D. The germline CDR1 and CDR2 sequences are GTSNPN and SVGIG (reference sequence). The CDR3 is 12 amino acids. The ends were cut back, 4 bases at V and 3 bases at J, with 7 bases in the middle. The CDR3 nucleotides are TGTGCCTGGATGCTTGGCTACAATGAGCAGTTCTTC. It specifies CAWMLGYNEQFF.

This clone appeared a single time. Other DNA sequences in this sample translate to the same CDR3. CDR3 amino acids: CASSFDRNQPQHF. The CDR3 DNA reads TGTGCCAGCAGTTTCGATCGAAATCAGCCCCAGCATTTT. The V and J genes are TRBV28 and TRBJ1-5; no definite D call. This CDR3 spans 13 amino acids. The V and J ends lost 3 bases and 4 bases respectively, with 7 bases between them. In germline, CDR1 is MDHEN, CDR2 SYDVKM.

The rearrangement links TRBV29-1 to TRBJ2-3; D might be TRBD2 (6 bases). This CDR3 comprises 13 residues. V gave up 4 bases and J gave up 3 bases, with 11 bases separating them. CDR1 and CDR2 from the germline V gene are SQVTM and ANQGSEA. The CDR3 sequence: CSVVQSGTDTQYF. CDR3 nucleotide sequence: TGCAGCGTTGTTCAAAGCGGGACAGATACGCAGTATTTT.

V gene TRBV5-1 combines with J gene TRBJ1-1; perhaps TRBD1 as D (6 bases). Per germline, CDR1 SGHRS and CDR2 YFSETQ. The CDR3 runs 16 residues. V was pared by 0 bases and J by 5 bases, with 17 bases between. The CDR3 protein is CASSLAIAGARTEAFF. DNA of the CDR3: TGCGCCAGCAGCTTGGCCATAGCGGGGGCTCGGACTGAAGCTTTCTTT.